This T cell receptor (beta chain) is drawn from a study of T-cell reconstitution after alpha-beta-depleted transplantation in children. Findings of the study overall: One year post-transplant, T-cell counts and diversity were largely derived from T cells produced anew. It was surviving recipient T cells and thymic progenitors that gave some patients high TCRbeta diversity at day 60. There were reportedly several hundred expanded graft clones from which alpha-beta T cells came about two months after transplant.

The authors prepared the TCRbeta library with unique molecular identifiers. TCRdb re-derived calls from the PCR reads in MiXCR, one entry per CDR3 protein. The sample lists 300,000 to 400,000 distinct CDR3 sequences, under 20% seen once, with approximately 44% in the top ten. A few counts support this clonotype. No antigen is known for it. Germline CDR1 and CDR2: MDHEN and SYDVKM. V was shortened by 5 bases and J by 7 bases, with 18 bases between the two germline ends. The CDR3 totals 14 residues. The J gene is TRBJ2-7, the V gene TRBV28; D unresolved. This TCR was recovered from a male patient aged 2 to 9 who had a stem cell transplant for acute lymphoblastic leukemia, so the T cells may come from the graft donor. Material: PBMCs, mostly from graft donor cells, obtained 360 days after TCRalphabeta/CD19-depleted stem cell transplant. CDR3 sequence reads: CASSPIPLLGEQYF. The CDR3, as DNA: TGTGCCAGCAGTCCTATTCCCCTCTTAGGGGAGCAGTACTTC.